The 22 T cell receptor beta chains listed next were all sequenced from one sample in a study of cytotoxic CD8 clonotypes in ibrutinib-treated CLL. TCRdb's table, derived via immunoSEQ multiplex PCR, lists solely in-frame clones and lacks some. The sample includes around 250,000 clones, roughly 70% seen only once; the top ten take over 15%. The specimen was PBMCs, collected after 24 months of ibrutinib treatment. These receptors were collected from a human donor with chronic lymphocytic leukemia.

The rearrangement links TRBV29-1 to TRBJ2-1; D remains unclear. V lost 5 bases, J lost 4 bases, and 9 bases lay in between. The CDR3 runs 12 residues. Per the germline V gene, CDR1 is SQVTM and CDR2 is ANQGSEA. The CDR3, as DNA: TGCAGCGTTAAGTCGATATACAATGAGCAGTTCTTC. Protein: CSVKSIYNEQFF.

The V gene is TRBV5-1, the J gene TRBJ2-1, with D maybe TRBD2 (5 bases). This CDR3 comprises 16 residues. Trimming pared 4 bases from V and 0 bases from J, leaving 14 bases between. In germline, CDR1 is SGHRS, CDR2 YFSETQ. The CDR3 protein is CASSGTDGNSYNEQFF. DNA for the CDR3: TGCGCCAGCAGCGGAACGGACGGGAACTCCTACAATGAGCAGTTCTTC.

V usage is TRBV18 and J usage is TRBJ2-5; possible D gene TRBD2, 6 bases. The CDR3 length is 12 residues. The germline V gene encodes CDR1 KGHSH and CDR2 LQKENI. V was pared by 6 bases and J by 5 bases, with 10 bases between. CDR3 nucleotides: TGTGCCAGCTCGGGGGGTACGGAGACCCAGTACTTC. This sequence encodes CASSGGTETQYF. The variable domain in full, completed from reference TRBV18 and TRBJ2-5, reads NAGVMQNPRHLVRRRGQEARLRCSPMKGHSHVYWYRQLPEEGLKFMVYLQKENIIDESGMPKERFSAEFPKEGPSILRIQQVVRGDSAAYFCASSGGTETQYFGPGTRLLVL.

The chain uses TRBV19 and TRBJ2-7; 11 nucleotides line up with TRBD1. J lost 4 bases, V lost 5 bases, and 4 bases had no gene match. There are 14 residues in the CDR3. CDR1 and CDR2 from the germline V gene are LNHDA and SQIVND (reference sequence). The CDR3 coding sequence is TGTGCCAGTAGTCCCCGGGACAGGGGGTACGAGCAGTACTTC. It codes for CASSPRDRGYEQYF.

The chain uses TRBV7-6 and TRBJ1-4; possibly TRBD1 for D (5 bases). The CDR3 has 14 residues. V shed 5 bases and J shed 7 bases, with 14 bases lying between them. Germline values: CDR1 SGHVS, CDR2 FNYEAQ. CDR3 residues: CASSLTANAEKLFF. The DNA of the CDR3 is TGTGCCAGCAGCCTGACAGCGAATGCTGAAAAACTGTTTTTT.

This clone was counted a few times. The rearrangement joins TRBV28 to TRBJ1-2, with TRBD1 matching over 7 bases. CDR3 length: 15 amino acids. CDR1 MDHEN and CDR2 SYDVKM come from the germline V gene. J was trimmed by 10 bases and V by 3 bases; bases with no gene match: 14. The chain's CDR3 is CASSLIWEGANDYTF. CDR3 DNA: TGTGCCAGCAGTTTGATTTGGGAGGGGGCCAATGACTACACCTTC.

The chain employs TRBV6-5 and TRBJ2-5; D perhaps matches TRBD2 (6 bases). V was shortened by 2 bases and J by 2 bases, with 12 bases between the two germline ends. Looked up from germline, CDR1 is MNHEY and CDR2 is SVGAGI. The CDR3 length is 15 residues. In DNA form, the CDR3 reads TGTGCCAGCAGTTACAGCAGGGAGGCTCAAGAGACCCAGTACTTC. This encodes CASSYSREAQETQYF.

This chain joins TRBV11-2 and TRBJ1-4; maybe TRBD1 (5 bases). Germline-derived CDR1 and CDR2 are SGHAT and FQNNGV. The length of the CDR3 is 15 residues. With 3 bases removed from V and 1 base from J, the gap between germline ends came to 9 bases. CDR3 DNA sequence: TGTGCCAGCAGCTTCCAGGGTGGAACTAATGAAAAACTGTTTTTT. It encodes CASSFQGGTNEKLFF.

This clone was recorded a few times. This chain's CDR3 is CASSWDGGELFF. In DNA form, the CDR3 reads TGTGCCAGCAGCTGGGACGGCGGGGAGCTGTTTTTT. This chain connects TRBV7-9 to TRBJ2-2, with D tentatively TRBD1 or TRBD2 (5 bases each). The V end lost 4 bases, the J end lost 7 bases, and 7 bases lay between the germline ends. Per germline, CDR1 SEHNR and CDR2 FQNEAQ (reference sequence). The CDR3 extends over 12 amino acids.

Here the CDR3 reads CASSPLAGVRTGELFF. CDR3 coding DNA: TGTGCCAGCTCACCCCTAGCGGGAGTACGGACCGGGGAGCTGTTTTTT. The rearrangement links TRBV18 to TRBJ2-2; 10 nucleotides match TRBD2. The V gene's germline CDR1 is KGHSH and CDR2 LQKENI. V lost 3 bases, J lost 5 bases, and 6 bases stayed unmatched. The CDR3 is 16 amino acids.

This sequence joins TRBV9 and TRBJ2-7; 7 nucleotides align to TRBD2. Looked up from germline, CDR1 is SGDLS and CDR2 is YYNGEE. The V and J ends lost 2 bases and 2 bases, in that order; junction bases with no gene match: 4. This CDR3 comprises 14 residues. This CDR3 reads CASSVRDYPYEQYF. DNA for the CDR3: TGTGCCAGCAGCGTCCGGGACTATCCCTACGAGCAGTACTTC.

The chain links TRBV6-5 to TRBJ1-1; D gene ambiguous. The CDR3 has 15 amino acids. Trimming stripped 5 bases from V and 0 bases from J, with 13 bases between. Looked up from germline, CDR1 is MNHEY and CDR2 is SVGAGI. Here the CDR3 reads CASSNFRVLNTEAFF. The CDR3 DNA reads TGTGCCAGCAGTAACTTCAGAGTTTTGAACACTGAAGCTTTCTTT.

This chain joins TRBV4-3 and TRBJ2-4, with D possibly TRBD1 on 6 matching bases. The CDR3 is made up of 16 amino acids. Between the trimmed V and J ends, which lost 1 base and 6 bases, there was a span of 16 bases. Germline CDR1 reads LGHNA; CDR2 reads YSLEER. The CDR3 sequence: CASSQASRGAANIQYF. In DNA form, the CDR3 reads TGCGCCAGCAGCCAAGCGAGCAGGGGAGCGGCAAACATTCAGTACTTC.

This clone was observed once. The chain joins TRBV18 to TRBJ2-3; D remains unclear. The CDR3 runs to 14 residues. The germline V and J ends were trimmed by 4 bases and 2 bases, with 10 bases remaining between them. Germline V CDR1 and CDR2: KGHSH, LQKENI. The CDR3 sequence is CASSQSPHTDTQYF. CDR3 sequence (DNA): TGTGCCAGCTCACAAAGCCCCCACACAGATACGCAGTATTTT.

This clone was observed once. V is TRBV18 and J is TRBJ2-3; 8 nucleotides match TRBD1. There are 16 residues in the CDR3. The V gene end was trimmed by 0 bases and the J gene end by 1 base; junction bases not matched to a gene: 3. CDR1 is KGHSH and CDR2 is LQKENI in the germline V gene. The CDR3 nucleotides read TGTGCCAGCTCACCACCGAAGGGACAGGGCACAGATACGCAGTATTTT. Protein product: CASSPPKGQGTDTQYF.

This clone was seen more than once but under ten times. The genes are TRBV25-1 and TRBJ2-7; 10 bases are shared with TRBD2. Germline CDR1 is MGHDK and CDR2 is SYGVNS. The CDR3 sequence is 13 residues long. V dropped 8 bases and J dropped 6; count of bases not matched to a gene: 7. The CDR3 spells CASRHSGRSEQYF. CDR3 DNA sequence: TGTGCCAGCCGTCATAGCGGGAGGTCCGAGCAGTACTTC.

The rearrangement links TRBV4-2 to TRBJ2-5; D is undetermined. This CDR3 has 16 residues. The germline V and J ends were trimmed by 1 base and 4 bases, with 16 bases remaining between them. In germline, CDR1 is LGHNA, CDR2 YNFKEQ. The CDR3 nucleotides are TGTGCCAGCAGCCAAGCACTGGGGTCACCCGCAGAGACCCAGTACTTC. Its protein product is CASSQALGSPAETQYF.

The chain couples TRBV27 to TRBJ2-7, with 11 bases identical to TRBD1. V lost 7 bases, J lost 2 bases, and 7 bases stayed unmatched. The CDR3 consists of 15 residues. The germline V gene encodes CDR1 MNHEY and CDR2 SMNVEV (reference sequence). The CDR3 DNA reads TGTGCCAGCATCGGAACGGGACAGGGGGCCTACGAGCAGTACTTC. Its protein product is CASIGTGQGAYEQYF.

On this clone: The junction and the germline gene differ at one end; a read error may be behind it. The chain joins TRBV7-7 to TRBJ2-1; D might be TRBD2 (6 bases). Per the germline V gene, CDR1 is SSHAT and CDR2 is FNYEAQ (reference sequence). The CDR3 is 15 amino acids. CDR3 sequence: CASSLAGPGDNEQFF. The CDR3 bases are TGTGCTAGCAGCCTGGCGGGGCCCGGGGACAATGAGCAGTTCTTC.

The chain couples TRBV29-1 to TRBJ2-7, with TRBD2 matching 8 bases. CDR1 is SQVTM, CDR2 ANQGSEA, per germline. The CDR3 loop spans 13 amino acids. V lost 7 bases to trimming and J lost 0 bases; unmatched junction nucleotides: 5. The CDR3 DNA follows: TGCAGCGGTTTAGCGGGGAGCTCCTACGAGCAGTACTTC. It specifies CSGLAGSSYEQYF.

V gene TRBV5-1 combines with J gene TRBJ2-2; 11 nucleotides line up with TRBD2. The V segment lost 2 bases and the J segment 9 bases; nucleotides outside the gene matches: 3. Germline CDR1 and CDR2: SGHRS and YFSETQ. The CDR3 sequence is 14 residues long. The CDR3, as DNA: TGCGCCAGCAGCTTTTTGACTAGCGGGAGGGAGCTGTTTTTT. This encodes CASSFLTSGRELFF.

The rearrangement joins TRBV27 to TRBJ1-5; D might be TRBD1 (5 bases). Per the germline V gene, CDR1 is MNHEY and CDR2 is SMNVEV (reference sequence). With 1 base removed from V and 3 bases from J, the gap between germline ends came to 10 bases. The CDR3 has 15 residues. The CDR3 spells CASSLYFGANQPQHF. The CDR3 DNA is TGTGCCAGCAGTTTATATTTCGGGGCCAATCAGCCCCAGCATTTT.